Listed below are T cell receptor beta chains from one sample, sequenced in a study of blood T cell repertoires in COVID-19. Some clones are missing from TCRdb's copy, which holds only in-frame ones; the method was immunoSEQ multiplex PCR. The data hold 200,000 to 250,000 clones, with about four fifths observed a single time. Sequenced: peripheral blood. These receptors were collected from a man aged 50-59 years with acute or convalescent COVID-19. Both conserved end residues are trimmed from each CDR3. A D gene is named only where the DNA matches it firmly.

D | J | V | CDR3
NA | TRBJ2-1 | TRBV2 | ASSLDSGNNEQF
NA | TRBJ2-7 | TRBV3-1/TRBV3-2 | ASSQQEGWNEQY
NA | TRBJ1-5 | TRBV2 | ASQAGDQPQH
TRBD2 | TRBJ2-2 | TRBV19 | ASSILWGLAGGHGELF
TRBD1 | TRBJ2-2 | TRBV24-1 | AASGTVNTGELF
TRBD1 | TRBJ2-7 | TRBV30 | AWRDWTGSYEQY
NA | TRBJ2-2 | TRBV5-4 | ASSSRTAANTGELF
TRBD1 | TRBJ1-5 | TRBV30 | ASQGIGNQPQH
TRBD2 | TRBJ2-5 | TRBV28 | ASSKTSRETQY
NA | TRBJ2-1 | TRBV7-3 | ASSLNRGGNEQF
NA | TRBJ1-6 | TRBV11-1 | ASSLGTPNSPLH
NA | TRBJ1-2 | TRBV9 | ASSPGTGRDYGYT
NA | TRBJ1-1 | TRBV5-1 | ASSLPGAYTEAF
NA | TRBJ1-3 | TRBV18 | ASSPRQTSSGNTIY
TRBD2 | TRBJ2-3 | TRBV5-4 | ASSRTSGLVSDTQY
TRBD1 | TRBJ1-5 | TRBV19 | ASRQGNQPQH
TRBD1 | TRBJ1-5 | TRBV7-9 | ASSFSGTGFNQPQH
TRBD1 | TRBJ2-5 | TRBV6-5 | ASSPYRGKETQY
NA | TRBJ1-3 | TRBV5-4 | ASRAGLDGNTIY
TRBD1 | TRBJ1-1 | TRBV7-2 | ASSTQGDTEAF
NA | TRBJ1-5 | TRBV5-5 | ASSLKSNLRGNSNQPQH
NA | TRBJ1-1 | TRBV4-2 | ASSDRTANTEAF
NA | TRBJ1-6 | TRBV10-3 | AINQGVNSPLH
NA | TRBJ1-3 | TRBV2 | ASSAQGISGNTIY
TRBD1 | TRBJ1-5 | TRBV14 | ASSQDSRTGVDQPQH
TRBD1 | TRBJ2-7 | TRBV6-2/TRBV6-3 | ASSFHIRQGAYEQY
NA | TRBJ2-2 | TRBV5-1 | ASSPLDFGELF
TRBD2 | TRBJ2-2 | TRBV7-9 | ASSLVLAGTGELF
TRBD2 | TRBJ2-7 | TRBV11-3 | ASSLALAGRYEQY
NA | TRBJ2-3 | TRBV24-1 | ATSASLATDTQY
TRBD2 | TRBJ2-3 | TRBV6-1 | ASSARTSGASSSTDTQY
TRBD2 | TRBJ2-1 | TRBV11-2 | ASSLAPLLASGRAGEQF
TRBD1 | TRBJ2-2 | TRBV7-2 | ASSLDVRTGVYTGELF
TRBD2 | TRBJ2-3 | TRBV3-1/TRBV3-2 | ASSRGTSGKINTQY
TRBD2 | TRBJ2-1 | TRBV7-2 | ASSLVAGGNEQF
NA | TRBJ1-4 | TRBV6-5 | ATLRGGEKLF
NA | TRBJ2-5 | TRBV3-1/TRBV3-2 | ASSPLVAEPEETQY
TRBD2 | TRBJ2-4 | TRBV14 | ASSQRGLAWGKNIQY
NA | TRBJ1-6 | TRBV27 | ASSLRQTPYNSPLH
TRBD1 | TRBJ2-7 | TRBV5-4 | ASSTHPTGVNYEQY
NA | TRBJ1-2 | TRBV5-1 | ASSRGPGNGDGYT
NA | TRBJ1-5 | TRBV5-5 | ASSLSGPNQPQH
TRBD1 | TRBJ2-7 | TRBV6-6 | ASSYLGDSQY
TRBD1 | TRBJ2-1 | TRBV28 | ASIPQGNSDEQF
NA | TRBJ2-7 | TRBV5-1 | ASSLGGRTDEQY
NA | TRBJ1-1 | TRBV7-8 | ASSGRTSNTEAF
TRBD1 | TRBJ1-3 | TRBV5-1 | ASSLDRTGVGTGNTIY
NA | TRBJ2-7 | TRBV4-1 | ASSQGPGSVHEQY
TRBD1 | TRBJ1-1 | TRBV18 | ASSPPGQGWDTEAF
NA | TRBJ2-7 | TRBV6-5 | ASSYSEGSVSEQY
TRBD2 | TRBJ2-2 | TRBV7-9 | ASSLAGRAGGELF
TRBD1 | TRBJ2-7 | TRBV7-9 | ASSPGGQLYEQY
NA | TRBJ1-3 | TRBV28 | ASSLLQGPGSGNTIY
TRBD2 | TRBJ2-1 | TRBV5-6 | ASSLRGRAYNEQF
TRBD1 | TRBJ1-3 | TRBV18 | ASSQTGSSGNTIY